This paragraph covers one T cell receptor (beta chain) sequence. The data belong to a study of cytomegalovirus exposure and HLA in healthy donors. V shed 3 bases, J shed 8 bases, and the junction held 9 bases outside the gene matches. CDR1 and CDR2 from the germline V gene are SQVTM and ANQGSEA. CDR3 size: 13 residues. Data came from immunoSEQ multiplex PCR; TCRdb stores just in-frame clones and leaves some out. The sample lists tens of thousands of clones; 94% were seen once. The receptor was derived from a man younger than 35 in good health and CMV-seropositive. V gene TRBV29-1 combines with J gene TRBJ1-2; 7 nucleotides agree with TRBD1. The sequenced material came from PBMCs. CDR3: CSVEGTGEFGYTF. The CDR3 nucleotides read TGCAGCGTTGAGGGTACAGGGGAGTTCGGCTACACCTTC.